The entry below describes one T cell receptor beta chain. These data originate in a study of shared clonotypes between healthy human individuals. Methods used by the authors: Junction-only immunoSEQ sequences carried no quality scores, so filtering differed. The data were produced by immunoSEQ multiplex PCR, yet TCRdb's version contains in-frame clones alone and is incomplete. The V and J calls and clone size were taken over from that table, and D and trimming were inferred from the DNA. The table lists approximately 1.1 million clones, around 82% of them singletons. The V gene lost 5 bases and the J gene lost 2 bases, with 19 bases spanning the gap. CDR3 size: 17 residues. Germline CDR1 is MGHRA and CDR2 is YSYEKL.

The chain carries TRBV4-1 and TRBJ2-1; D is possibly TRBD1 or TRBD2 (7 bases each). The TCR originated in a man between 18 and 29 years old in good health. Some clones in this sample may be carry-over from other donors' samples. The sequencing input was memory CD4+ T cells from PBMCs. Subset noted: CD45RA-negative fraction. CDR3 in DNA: TGCGCCAGCAGCGCGACCCAGGGGGAGGGGGCCTACAATGAGCAGTTCTTC. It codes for CASSATQGEGAYNEQFF.